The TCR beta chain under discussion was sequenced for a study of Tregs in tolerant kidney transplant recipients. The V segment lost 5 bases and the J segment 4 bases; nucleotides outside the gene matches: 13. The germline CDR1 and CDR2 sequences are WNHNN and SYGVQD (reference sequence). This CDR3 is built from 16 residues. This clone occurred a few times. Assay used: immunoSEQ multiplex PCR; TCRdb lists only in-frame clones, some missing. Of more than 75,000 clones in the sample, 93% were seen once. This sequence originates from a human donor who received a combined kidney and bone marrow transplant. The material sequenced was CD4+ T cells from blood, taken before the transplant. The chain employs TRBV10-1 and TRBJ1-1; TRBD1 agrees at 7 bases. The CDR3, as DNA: TGCGCCAGCAGTCACTCCACGACAGGGAAACTCACTGAAGCTTTCTTT. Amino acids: CASSHSTTGKLTEAFF.